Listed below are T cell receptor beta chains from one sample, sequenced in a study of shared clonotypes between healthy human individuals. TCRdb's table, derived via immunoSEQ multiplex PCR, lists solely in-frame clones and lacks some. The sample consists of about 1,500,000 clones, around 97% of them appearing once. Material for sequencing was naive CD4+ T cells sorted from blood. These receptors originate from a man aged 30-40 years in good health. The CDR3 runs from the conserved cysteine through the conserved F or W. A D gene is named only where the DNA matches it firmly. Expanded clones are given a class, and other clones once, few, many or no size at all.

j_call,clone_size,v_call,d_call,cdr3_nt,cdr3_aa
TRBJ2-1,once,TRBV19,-,TGTGCCAGTAGTTTACCCGGCGGGACTTACAATGAGCAGTTCTTC,CASSLPGGTYNEQFF
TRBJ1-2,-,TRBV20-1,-,TGCAGTGCCCCAGGGAACTATGGCTACACCTTC,CSAPGNYGYTF
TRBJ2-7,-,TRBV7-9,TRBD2,TGTGCCAGCAGCTTGCAGCGGGAGGTCCCCTACGAGCAGTACTTC,CASSLQREVPYEQYF
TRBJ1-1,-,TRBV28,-,TGTGCCAGCAGTTCAGGGATGAACACTGAAGCTTTCTTT,CASSSGMNTEAFF
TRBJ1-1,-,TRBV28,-,TGTGCCAGCACCGGGGGGGGCCAGGGGAACACTGAAGCTTTCTTT,CASTGGGQGNTEAFF
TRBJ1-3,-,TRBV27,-,TGTGCCAGCAGTTCCGGACTGAAGAGCTCTGGAAACACCATATATTTT,CASSSGLKSSGNTIYF
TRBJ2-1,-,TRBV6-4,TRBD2,TGTGCCAGCAGTGATGGACTAGCGGGAGTGAGTGAGCAGTTCTTC,CASSDGLAGVSEQFF
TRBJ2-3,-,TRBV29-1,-,TGCAGCGTCGCCCCAGGGGGGCCAGATACGCAGTATTTT,CSVAPGGPDTQYF
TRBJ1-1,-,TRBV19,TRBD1,TGTGCCAGTAGTTTTCGGGCCGGGACAGGTGAAGCTTTCTTT,CASSFRAGTGEAFF
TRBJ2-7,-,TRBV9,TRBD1,TGTGCCAGCAGCGTAGACCACGGGACAGGGCTCCTCGACGAGCAGTACTTC,CASSVDHGTGLLDEQYF
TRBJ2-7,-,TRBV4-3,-,TGCGCCAGCAGCCAAGCGACCCTAGCCTACGAGCAGTACTTT,CASSQATLAYEQYF
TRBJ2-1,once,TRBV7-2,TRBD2,TGTGCCAGCAGCTTATACTCGCTAGCGGGAGAGTACAATGAGCAGTTCTTC,CASSLYSLAGEYNEQFF
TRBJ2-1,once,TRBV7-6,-,TGTGCCAGCAGCTCCCCCCCCAACGTCAATGAGCAGTTCTTC,CASSSPPNVNEQFF
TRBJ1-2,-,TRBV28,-,TGTGCCAGCAGGCGCGACGGTAACTATGGCTACACCTTC,CASRRDGNYGYTF
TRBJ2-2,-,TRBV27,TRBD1,TGTGCCAGCAGTTTAAACGGCAGGGGGCGCAGTTGGGGCACCGGGGAGCTGTTTTTT,CASSLNGRGRSWGTGELFF
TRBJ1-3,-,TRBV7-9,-,TGTGCCAGCAGCTCCCCCCTCATACGGGACACCATATATTTT,CASSSPLIRDTIYF
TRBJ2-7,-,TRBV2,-,TGTGCCAGCAGGGCGAAGGGGGATCCAGCCTCCTACGAGCAGTACTTC,CASRAKGDPASYEQYF
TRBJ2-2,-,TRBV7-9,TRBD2,TGTGCCAGCCAACCCAGCGGGACCATTAGCGGGGAGCTGTTTTTT,CASQPSGTISGELFF
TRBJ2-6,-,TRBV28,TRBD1,TGTGCCAGCAGTTTCTTACAGGGGGCTTTCTCTGGGGCCAACGTCCTGACTTTC,CASSFLQGAFSGANVLTF
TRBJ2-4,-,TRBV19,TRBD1,TGTGCCAGTAGTATGGCAGACAGGGACATTCAGTACTTC,CASSMADRDIQYF
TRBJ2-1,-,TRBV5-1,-,TGCGCCAGCAGCTTCCCGGACTACAATGAGCAGTTCTTC,CASSFPDYNEQFF
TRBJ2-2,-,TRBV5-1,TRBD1,TGCGCCAGCAGCTTGGGGACAGGTAACACCGGGGAGCTGTTTTTT,CASSLGTGNTGELFF
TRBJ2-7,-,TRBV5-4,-,TGTGCCAGCAGCTCATACATAGGACAGAGCTCCTACGAGCAGTACTTC,CASSSYIGQSSYEQYF